These 18 T cell receptor beta chains share one sample of origin, sequenced in a study of early T cells in non-severe SARS-CoV-2 infection. Via MiXCR, TCRdb re-called the 5' RACE reads, giving one row per CDR3 protein. Of some 25,000 distinct CDR3 sequences listed, 4.5% to 7% are singletons. Material: whole blood. The receptors come from an adult who was a healthcare worker with PCR-confirmed SARS-CoV-2 infection or an uninfected control (not recorded which).

The V call is TRBV28, the J call TRBJ2-3; D call uncertain. The CDR3 totals 12 residues. Germline CDR1 MDHEN, CDR2 SYDVKM. Trimming left V 4 bases short and J 5 bases short, with 7 bases between. CDR3 in amino acids: CASSSYKDTQYF. CDR3 DNA: TGTGCCAGCAGTTCCTACAAAGATACGCAGTATTTT.

In its sample, this clonotype was seen many times. V usage is TRBV11-2 and J usage is TRBJ2-4, with TRBD1 matching over 8 bases. In germline, CDR1 is SGHAT, CDR2 FQNNGV. The V and J ends lost 1 base and 4 bases, in that order; junction bases with no gene match: 3. This CDR3 has 15 amino acids. The CDR3 spells CASSLVGTGKNIQYF. The CDR3 DNA reads TGTGCCAGCAGCTTAGTCGGGACAGGAAAAAACATTCAGTACTTC. Full variable domain (missing parts from reference TRBV11-2 and TRBJ2-4): EAGVAQSPRYKIIEKRQSVAFWCNPISGHATLYWYQQILGQGPKLLIQFQNNGVVDDSQLPKDRFSAERLKGVDSTLKIQPAKLEDSAVYLCASSLVGTGKNIQYFGAGTRLSVL.

Remarks on this clonotype: A much more abundant neighbour one base away suggests this may be a read error. The chain is built from TRBV5-1 and TRBJ2-1; D tentatively reads TRBD1 or TRBD2 (5 bases each). Germline V lookup: CDR1 SGHRS, CDR2 YFSETQ. The CDR3 totals 18 residues. V was cut by 4 bases and J by 8 bases, with 28 bases left in between. The CDR3 reads CASSAGTFGVTFHDEQFF. CDR3 DNA: TGCGCCAGCAGCGCCGGGACGTTTGGGGTGACCTTCCACGATGAGCAGTTCTTC.

This clonotype was seen at least ten times. The gene calls are TRBV11-3 and TRBJ1-1; D gene uncertain. The CDR3 runs 13 residues. Trimming took 3 bases from V and 3 from J, leaving 8 bases between them. The germline V gene has CDR1 SGHNT and CDR2 YENEEA. This chain's CDR3 is CASSFGSYTEAFF. The CDR3 DNA reads as TGTGCCAGCAGCTTCGGGTCTTACACTGAAGCTTTCTTT.

The chain joins TRBV20-1 to TRBJ2-5, with 8 bases identical to TRBD1. Germline loops: CDR1 DFQATT, CDR2 SNEGSKA (reference sequence). V was clipped by 3 bases and J by 5 bases; unmatched bases: 5. This CDR3 has 13 amino acids. CDR3 sequence (DNA): TGCAGTGCTAGTATTCAGGGGGCCGAGACCCAGTACTTC. Protein sequence: CSASIQGAETQYF.

By share of the sample, this clonotype is medium-sized (0.01 to 0.1%). The gene calls are TRBV29-1 and TRBJ1-1; D gene uncertain. Germline assignment: CDR1 SQVTM and CDR2 ANQGSEA. Trimming left V 3 bases short and J 9 bases short, with 2 bases between. The CDR3 extends over 8 amino acids. CDR3 loop: CSVDKAFF. The CDR3 DNA follows: TGCAGCGTTGACAAAGCTTTCTTT.

This clonotype was recorded many times. The chain is built from TRBV7-2 and TRBJ1-1, with a tentative D call TRBD1 (5 bases). The CDR3 contains 14 residues. Trimming took 5 bases from V and 3 from J, leaving 13 bases between them. Germline V lookup: CDR1 SGHTA, CDR2 FQGNSA. The DNA of the CDR3 is TGTGCCAGCAGCCCGGGGCTGGTGGACACTGAAGCTTTCTTT. Translating it yields CASSPGLVDTEAFF. Full variable domain (outside the CDR3, taken from reference TRBV7-2 and TRBJ1-1): GAGVSQSPSNKVTEKGKDVELRCDPISGHTALYWYRQSLGQGLEFLIYFQGNSAPDKSGLPSDRFSAERTGGSVSTLTIQRTQQEDSAVYLCASSPGLVDTEAFFGQGTRLTVV.

The CDR3 region has the DNA TGTGCCACCAGCAGAGATCTAGACAAGGCTAGTGAGAAAGCTTTCTTT. It encodes CATSRDLDKASEKAFF. The genes are TRBV15 and TRBJ1-1; D is uncertain. The CDR3 spans 16 residues. Germline V gene lookup returns CDR1 LNHNV and CDR2 YYDKDF (reference sequence). Trimming pared 0 bases from V and 9 bases from J, leaving 20 bases between.

This clonotype was observed at least ten times. The chain carries TRBV4-1 and TRBJ2-1; perhaps TRBD2 as D (6 bases). The V end was cut by 3 bases, the J end by 3 bases, with 21 bases between. CDR3 length equals 18 residues. CDR1 MGHRA and CDR2 YSYEKL come from the germline V gene. The CDR3 region has the DNA TGCGCCAGCAGCCAGCAGTCCTCCCCTAGCGCCCACTACAATGAGCAGTTCTTC. As protein: CASSQQSSPSAHYNEQFF.

In this sample, this clonotype turned up a few times. This chain links TRBV12-3 or TRBV12-4 with TRBJ2-3; tentative D call: TRBD2 (7 bases). Trimming shortened V by 8 bases and J by 6 bases, and 15 bases separated the two germline ends. The CDR3 length is 13 residues. Here the CDR3 reads CASVRGATDTQYF. The CDR3 bases are TGTGCCAGCGTTCGGGGGGCCACCGATACGCAGTATTTT.

J is TRBJ1-5 and V is TRBV2, with 9 bases lining up with TRBD1. CDR3 length: 14 amino acids. Unmatched junction bases numbered 2, after V lost 3 bases and J lost 5 bases. CDR1 is SNHLY and CDR2 is FYNNEI in the germline V gene. In nucleotides, the CDR3 is TGTGCCAGCAGTGAGGACAGGGGAGATCAGCCCCAGCATTTT. The encoded protein is CASSEDRGDQPQHF.

This clonotype was observed many times. V usage is TRBV6-6 and J usage is TRBJ1-5, with D possibly TRBD1 on 6 matching bases. CDR1 MNHNY and CDR2 SVGAGI come from the germline V gene (reference sequence). The V end was cut by 1 base, the J end by 0 bases, with 16 bases between. The CDR3 loop spans 18 amino acids. The CDR3 protein is CASSYWSGGAYSNQPQHF. In nucleotides, the CDR3 is TGTGCCAGCAGTTACTGGTCCGGGGGCGCCTATAGCAATCAGCCCCAGCATTTT.

This clonotype has ten or more counts. CDR3 in amino acids: CSTPPGGSTDTQYF. CDR3 in DNA: TGCAGTACTCCACCTGGGGGTAGCACAGATACGCAGTATTTT. J is TRBJ2-3 and V is TRBV20-1; D tentatively fits TRBD1 or TRBD2 (5 bases each). The CDR3 length is 14 residues. Germline CDR1 is DFQATT and CDR2 is SNEGSKA (reference sequence). V gave up 8 bases and J gave up 0 bases, with 15 bases separating them.

This clonotype was seen at least ten times. The chain uses TRBV29-1 and TRBJ2-7; D ambiguous. The germline V gene encodes CDR1 SQVTM and CDR2 ANQGSEA. V was pared by 5 bases and J by 0 bases, with 5 bases between. The CDR3 has 11 amino acids. This chain's CDR3 is CSVLSSYEQYF. CDR3 DNA sequence: TGCAGCGTTTTGAGCTCCTACGAGCAGTACTTC.

This clonotype was observed at least ten times. This rearrangement joins TRBV9 to TRBJ2-3; 12 nucleotides line up with TRBD2. The CDR3 has 19 residues. V was pared by 2 bases and J by 0 bases, with 10 bases of the junction left unmatched. From germline, CDR1 is SGDLS and CDR2 YYNGEE. Here the CDR3 reads CASSVTSGGSDRSTDTQYF. CDR3 nucleotide sequence: TGTGCCAGCAGCGTCACTAGCGGGGGGTCCGATCGTAGCACAGATACGCAGTATTTT.

This clonotype was counted ten times or more. J is TRBJ2-7 and V is TRBV28; the match to TRBD1 covers 9 bases. This CDR3 region has 17 residues. Germline loops: CDR1 MDHEN, CDR2 SYDVKM. V shed 1 base, J shed 0 bases, and the junction held 7 bases outside the gene matches. The CDR3 DNA sequence: TGTGCCAGCAGTTTATCCCCCGGGACAGGGCTCTCCTACGAGCAGTACTTC. It specifies CASSLSPGTGLSYEQYF.

The chain joins TRBV28 to TRBJ2-7; 8 bases map to TRBD1. After removal of 8 bases from V and 0 bases from J, the junction contained 3 bases not matched to a gene. Per the germline V gene, CDR1 is MDHEN and CDR2 is SYDVKM. The CDR3 loop spans 13 amino acids. The CDR3: CASRDRSSYEQYF. The DNA of the CDR3 is TGTGCCAGCCGGGACAGGAGCTCCTACGAGCAGTACTTC. The complete variable domain, with remaining parts taken from reference TRBV28 and TRBJ2-7, reads DVKVTQSSRYLVKRTGEKVFLECVQDMDHENMFWYRQDPGLGLRLIYFSYDVKMKEKGDIPEGYSVSREKKERFSLILESASTNQTSMYLCASRDRSSYEQYFGPGTRLTVT.

This clonotype was seen many times. The chain employs TRBV29-1 and TRBJ2-4, with 8 bases identical to TRBD2. CDR1 is SQVTM, CDR2 ANQGSEA, per germline. V was clipped by 6 bases and J by 5 bases; unmatched bases: 12. The CDR3 contains 15 residues. The CDR3 reads CSVRPTGGMENIQYF. CDR3 coding DNA: TGCAGCGTCCGCCCCACGGGGGGGATGGAAAACATTCAGTACTTC.